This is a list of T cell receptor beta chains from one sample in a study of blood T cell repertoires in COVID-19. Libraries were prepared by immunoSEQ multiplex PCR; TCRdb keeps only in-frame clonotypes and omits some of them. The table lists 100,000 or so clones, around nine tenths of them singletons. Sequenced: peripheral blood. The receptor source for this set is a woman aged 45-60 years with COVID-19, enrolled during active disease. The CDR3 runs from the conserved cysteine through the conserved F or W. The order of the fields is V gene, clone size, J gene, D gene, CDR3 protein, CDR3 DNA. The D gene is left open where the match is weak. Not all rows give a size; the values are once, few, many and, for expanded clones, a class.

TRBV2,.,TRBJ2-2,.,CASRGGTGELFF,TGTGCCAGCAGAGGGGGCACCGGGGAGCTGTTTTTT
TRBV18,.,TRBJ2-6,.,CASSPPHPTGGANVLTF,TGTGCCAGCTCACCACCGCACCCAACGGGAGGGGCCAACGTCCTGACTTTC
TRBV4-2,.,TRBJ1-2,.,CASAEPGTNLYGYTF,TGTGCCAGCGCGGAGCCAGGGACAAATCTTTATGGCTACACCTTC
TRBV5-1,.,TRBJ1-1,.,CASSLEGIPTVEAFF,TGCGCCAGCAGCTTGGAGGGGATCCCCACCGTTGAAGCTTTCTTT
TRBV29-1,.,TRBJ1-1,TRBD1,CSADRGGTEAFF,TGCAGCGCCGACAGGGGTGGAACTGAAGCTTTCTTT
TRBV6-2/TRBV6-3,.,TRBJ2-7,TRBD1,CASSPGQGARYEQYF,TGTGCCAGCAGCCCCGGACAGGGGGCTCGCTACGAGCAGTACTTC
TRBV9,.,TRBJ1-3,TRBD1,CASSVDRGLPGNTIYF,TGTGCCAGCAGCGTAGATAGGGGGCTTCCTGGAAACACCATATATTTT
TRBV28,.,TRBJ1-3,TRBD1,CASSFSLQGGSGNTIYF,TGTGCCAGCAGTTTCTCGCTCCAGGGGGGCTCTGGAAACACCATATATTTT
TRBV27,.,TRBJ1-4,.,CASCRLAGGNEKLFF,TGTGCCAGCTGCCGGTTGGCAGGAGGAAATGAAAAACTGTTTTTT
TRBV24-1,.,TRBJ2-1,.,CATSDSYQGSGKQFF,TGTGCCACCAGTGACTCGTACCAGGGTTCAGGGAAGCAGTTCTTC
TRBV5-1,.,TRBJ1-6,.,CASSLGGTTNSPLHF,TGCGCCAGCAGCTTGGGAGGGACAACTAATTCACCCCTCCACTTT
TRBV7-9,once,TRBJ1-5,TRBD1,CASSLVGTGGYNQPQHF,TGTGCCAGCAGCTTAGTCGGGACAGGGGGCTATAATCAGCCCCAGCATTTT
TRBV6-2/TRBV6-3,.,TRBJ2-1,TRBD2,CASSPTGTSAYNEQFF,TGTGCCAGCAGCCCCACCGGGACTAGCGCTTACAATGAGCAGTTCTTC
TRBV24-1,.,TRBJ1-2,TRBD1,CATSDSTGQDGALNYGYTF,TGTGCCACCAGTGATTCTACCGGACAGGATGGAGCCCTTAACTATGGCTACACCTTC
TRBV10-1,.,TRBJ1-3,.,CASSESKGVSGNTIYF,TGCGCCAGCAGTGAGTCGAAGGGGGTCTCTGGAAACACCATATATTTT
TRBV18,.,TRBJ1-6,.,CASSPRMGQGNSPLHF,TGTGCCAGCTCACCACGGATGGGTCAGGGTAACTCACCCCTCCACTTT
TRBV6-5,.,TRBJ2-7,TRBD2,CASRTAGGSYEQYF,TGTGCCAGCAGAACGGCGGGGGGCTCCTACGAGCAGTACTTC
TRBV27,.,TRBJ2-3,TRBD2,CASKAASGYTDTQYF,TGTGCCAGCAAAGCGGCTAGCGGTTACACAGATACGCAGTATTTT
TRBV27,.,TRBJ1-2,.,CASSPTGRANYGYTF,TGTGCCAGCAGCCCTACAGGGAGGGCTAACTATGGCTACACCTTC
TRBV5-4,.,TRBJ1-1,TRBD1,CASSLGKGGPMNTEAFF,TGTGCCAGCAGCTTAGGAAAAGGGGGCCCCATGAACACTGAAGCTTTCTTT
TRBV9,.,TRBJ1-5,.,CASSIDRLKGNQPQHF,TGTGCCAGCAGCATTGACAGGCTTAAGGGCAATCAGCCCCAGCATTTT
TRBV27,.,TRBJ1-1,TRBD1,CASSSGQGNTEAFF,TGTGCCAGCAGTTCGGGACAGGGGAACACTGAAGCTTTCTTT
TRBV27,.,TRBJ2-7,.,CASSSWTEAYEQYF,TGTGCCAGCAGTTCCTGGACAGAAGCCTACGAGCAGTACTTC
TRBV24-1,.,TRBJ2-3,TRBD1,CATSDRGQGPTDTQYF,TGTGCCACCAGTGACAGGGGACAGGGCCCCACAGATACGCAGTATTTT
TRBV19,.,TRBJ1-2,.,CASSIDRTNYGYTF,TGTGCCAGTAGTATAGACAGGACTAACTATGGCTACACCTTC
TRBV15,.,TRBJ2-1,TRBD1,CATTDREDDEQFF,TGTGCCACGACGGACAGGGAGGACGATGAGCAGTTCTTC
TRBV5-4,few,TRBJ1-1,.,CASSLPTGNTEAFF,TGTGCCAGCAGCTTGCCCACAGGGAACACTGAAGCTTTCTTT
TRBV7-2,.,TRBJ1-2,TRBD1,CASSSTGGPYGYTF,TGTGCCAGCAGTTCAACAGGGGGCCCATATGGCTACACCTTC
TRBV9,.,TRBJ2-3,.,CASSVEGGAADTQYF,TGTGCCAGCAGCGTAGAAGGGGGGGCCGCAGATACGCAGTATTTT
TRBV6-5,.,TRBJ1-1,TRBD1,CASSPLGTGESEAFF,TGTGCCAGCAGTCCATTGGGGACAGGGGAATCTGAAGCTTTCTTT
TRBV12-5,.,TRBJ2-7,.,CASGLMGPHAYEQYF,TGTGCTAGTGGTTTGATGGGGCCCCATGCCTACGAGCAGTACTTC
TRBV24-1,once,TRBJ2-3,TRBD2,CATGTSGGEFTDTQYF,TGTGCCACCGGGACTAGCGGGGGGGAATTCACAGATACGCAGTATTTT
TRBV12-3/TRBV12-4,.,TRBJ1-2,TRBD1,CASSPRQGLGYTF,TGTGCCAGCAGCCCCCGACAGGGCCTCGGCTACACCTTC
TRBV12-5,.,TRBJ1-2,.,CASGSPYGYTF,TGTGCTAGTGGGTCTCCTTATGGCTACACCTTC
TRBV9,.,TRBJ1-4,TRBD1,CASSPSTGGEKLFF,TGTGCCAGCAGCCCGTCGACAGGGGGGGAAAAACTGTTTTTT
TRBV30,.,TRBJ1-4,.,CACGGDNEKLFF,TGTGCCTGTGGAGGGGATAATGAAAAACTGTTTTTT
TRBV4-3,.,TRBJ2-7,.,CASSQDQTYEQYF,TGCGCCAGCAGCCAAGATCAAACCTACGAGCAGTACTTC
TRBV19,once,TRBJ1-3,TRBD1,CASSVTGASGNTIYF,TGTGCCAGTAGTGTTACAGGGGCCTCTGGAAACACCATATATTTT
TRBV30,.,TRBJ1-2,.,CAWSPQSNYGYTF,TGTGCCTGGAGTCCCCAATCTAACTATGGCTACACCTTC
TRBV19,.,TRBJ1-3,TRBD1,CASSRPGQGANTIYF,TGTGCCAGTAGTCGGCCGGGACAGGGGGCGAACACCATATATTTT
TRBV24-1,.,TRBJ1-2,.,CATSSQALVEGYTF,TGTGCCACCAGCTCCCAGGCGTTGGTTGAGGGCTACACCTTC
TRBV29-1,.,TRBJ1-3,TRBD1,CSVVGTGDSGNTIYF,TGCAGCGTTGTTGGGACAGGCGACTCTGGAAACACCATATATTTT
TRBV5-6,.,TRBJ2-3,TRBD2,CASSLAGAGGRDTQYF,TGTGCCAGCAGCTTGGCCGGAGCGGGGGGAAGAGATACGCAGTATTTT
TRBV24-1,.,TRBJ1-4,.,CATSEGTTNEKLFF,TGTGCCACCAGTGAGGGCACAACTAATGAAAAACTGTTTTTT
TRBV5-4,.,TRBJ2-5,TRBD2,CASSTQRGDQETQYF,TGTGCCAGCAGCACGCAGCGGGGAGACCAAGAGACCCAGTACTTC
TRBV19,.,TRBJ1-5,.,CASRWGKTGNQPQHF,TGTGCCAGTAGGTGGGGCAAAACGGGCAATCAGCCCCAGCATTTT